A selection of T cell receptor beta chains follows, all from one sample in a study of Ad26.COV2.S vaccination and SARS-CoV-2 variants. Sequenced by immunoSEQ multiplex PCR; TCRdb stores in-frame clones only, minus some. The data show approximately 450,000 clones, approximately 90% seen once. This specimen consisted of peripheral blood, obtained in a trial of Ad26.COV2.S vaccine versus placebo. Receptors originate from a person aged 18-65 years who received the Ad26.COV2.S COVID-19 vaccine or a placebo. Each CDR3 is given with its conserved first and last residue. Fields, in order: D gene, V gene, J gene, clone size, CDR3 protein, CDR3 DNA. A D gene is named only where the DNA matches it firmly. Where a row states a size, it is once, few, many or the class of an expanded clone; other rows omit it.

>.|TRBV4-3|TRBJ2-1|.
CASSPGDGGSLYEQFF
TGCGCCAGCAGCCCCGGAGACGGTGGGAGTCTTTATGAGCAGTTCTTC
>.|TRBV19|TRBJ2-1|once
CASSSGIHNEQFF
TGTGCCAGTAGTAGCGGGATCCACAATGAGCAGTTCTTC
>.|TRBV30|TRBJ1-1|once
CAWIGGGSEAFF
TGTGCCTGGATAGGGGGGGGGTCTGAAGCTTTCTTT
>.|TRBV27|TRBJ1-6|.
CASSTRWGPLHF
TGTGCCAGCAGCACCCGGTGGGGACCCCTCCACTTT
>.|TRBV16|TRBJ1-3|.
CASSHITRTGNTIYF
TGTGCCAGCAGCCATATCACCCGGACTGGAAACACCATATATTTT
>.|TRBV19|TRBJ2-7|.
CASSSGTTYEQYF
TGTGCCAGTAGTAGCGGGACGACCTACGAGCAGTACTTC
>.|TRBV3-1/TRBV3-2|TRBJ2-7|.
CASSQDKATTPIYEQYF
TGTGCCAGCAGCCAAGATAAAGCTACCACCCCCATCTACGAGCAGTACTTC
>.|TRBV5-4|TRBJ2-1|.
CASSLAGVFRNEQFF
TGTGCCAGCAGCTTGGCCGGCGTATTTCGCAATGAGCAGTTCTTC
>.|TRBV7-9|TRBJ1-3|.
CASSLIRGNTIYF
TGTGCCAGCAGCTTAATACGGGGAAACACCATATATTTT
>.|TRBV27|TRBJ1-3|.
CASSLRWGDTIYF
TGTGCCAGCAGTCTAAGATGGGGAGACACCATATATTTT
>.|TRBV29-1|TRBJ1-1|.
CSVLPLETTTEAFF
TGCAGCGTTCTACCCCTCGAGACAACCACTGAAGCTTTCTTT
>.|TRBV6-1|TRBJ1-2|.
CASSEDRRYGYTF
TGTGCCAGCAGTGAAGACAGGCGTTATGGCTACACCTTC
>.|TRBV6-4|TRBJ2-2|.
CASRRNAWLTELFF
TGTGCCAGCAGACGAAACGCGTGGCTTACGGAGCTGTTTTTT
>TRBD1|TRBV5-1|TRBJ1-1|.
CASSSTWVDRGSRSEAFF
TGCGCCAGCAGCTCCACGTGGGTGGACAGGGGGAGTCGTAGTGAAGCTTTCTTT
>.|TRBV3-1/TRBV3-2|TRBJ1-3|.
CASSQWVDTIYF
TGTGCCAGCAGCCAGTGGGTTGACACCATATATTTT
>.|TRBV30|TRBJ2-1|.
CAWSRPYNEQFF
TGTGCCTGGAGTAGACCGTACAATGAGCAGTTCTTC
>TRBD1|TRBV4-3|TRBJ2-7|.
CASSPWTGATYEQYF
TGCGCCAGCAGCCCTTGGACAGGGGCAACCTACGAGCAGTACTTC
>TRBD2|TRBV9|TRBJ2-3|.
CASSGGLAVRTDTQYF
TGTGCCAGCAGCGGGGGACTAGCGGTTCGGACAGATACGCAGTATTTT
>TRBD2|TRBV10-3|TRBJ2-1|.
CAITPSPSGVYEQFF
TGTGCCATCACCCCAAGTCCTAGCGGGGTCTATGAGCAGTTCTTC
>.|TRBV4-1|TRBJ2-7|.
CASSQVSGGTYEQYF
TGCGCCAGCAGCCAAGTTTCAGGCGGAACCTACGAGCAGTACTTC
>.|TRBV11-2|TRBJ2-5|.
CASSSEVGQETQYF
TGTGCCAGCAGCTCCGAGGTGGGCCAAGAGACCCAGTACTTC
>.|TRBV5-4|TRBJ2-1|.
CASRAERERVEQFF
TGTGCCAGCAGGGCCGAACGGGAGAGGGTTGAGCAGTTCTTC
>TRBD1|TRBV6-5|TRBJ2-1|.
CASSYRTGINEQFF
TGTGCCAGCAGTTACAGGACAGGGATAAATGAGCAGTTCTTC
>.|TRBV5-1|TRBJ2-5|.
CASSMKTQETQYF
TGCGCCAGCAGCATGAAAACACAAGAGACCCAGTACTTC
>TRBD1|TRBV7-9|TRBJ1-5|.
CASSTTKTGADQPQHF
TGTGCCAGCAGCACCACGAAGACAGGGGCTGATCAGCCCCAGCATTTT
>.|TRBV5-8|TRBJ2-3|.
CASSYGSTDTQYF
TGTGCCAGCAGCTACGGGAGCACAGATACGCAGTATTTT
>.|TRBV7-2|TRBJ2-7|.
CASSLYGTLYEQYF
TGTGCCAGCAGCTTATACGGGACACTATACGAGCAGTACTTC
>TRBD1|TRBV9|TRBJ2-1|.
CASSVIGDSVNEQFF
TGTGCCAGCAGCGTGATAGGGGACAGCGTCAATGAGCAGTTCTTC
>TRBD1|TRBV6-5|TRBJ1-1|.
CASSPPAGGITEAFF
TGTGCCAGCAGTCCCCCCGCAGGGGGGATTACTGAAGCTTTCTTT
>TRBD2|TRBV11-2|TRBJ2-2|.
CASRLTSDGGELFF
TGTGCCAGCAGACTGACTAGCGATGGCGGGGAGCTGTTTTTT